The 5 T cell receptor beta chains below were found in one sample sequenced in a study of T cell responses to AZD1222 COVID-19 vaccine. Profiling relied on immunoSEQ multiplex PCR, and the TCRdb table lists in-frame clones only, not all of them. The repertoire holds 130,000 to 150,000 clones, with 82% as singletons. The specimen was peripheral blood, collected on day 0 of MenACWY control vaccination. Source of these receptors: an adult in good health.

This clone was counted only a few times. This chain uses TRBV5-1 with TRBJ1-5, with D unresolved. The V end was cut by 0 bases, the J end by 0 bases, with 4 bases between. Germline CDR1 SGHRS, CDR2 YFSETQ. The CDR3 sequence is 14 residues long. The CDR3 spells CASSLEGSNQPQHF. The CDR3 region has the DNA TGCGCCAGCAGCTTGGAGGGTAGCAATCAGCCCCAGCATTTT.

This rearrangement joins TRBV7-2 to TRBJ2-7; TRBD1 matches at 9 bases. This CDR3 comprises 15 residues. Germline V gene sequence: CDR1 SGHTA, CDR2 FQGNSA. V was pared by 5 bases and J by 4 bases, with 9 bases of the junction left unmatched. This CDR3 is CASSQSGQGPYEQYF. The CDR3 DNA reads TGTGCCAGCAGCCAATCGGGACAGGGCCCATACGAGCAGTACTTC. Together with reference TRBV7-2 and TRBJ2-7, the CDR3 gives the full variable domain: GAGVSQSPSNKVTEKGKDVELRCDPISGHTALYWYRQSLGQGLEFLIYFQGNSAPDKSGLPSDRFSAERTGGSVSTLTIQRTQQEDSAVYLCASSQSGQGPYEQYFGPGTRLTVT.

The chain employs TRBV7-9 and TRBJ1-6; no clear D gene. CDR3 size: 15 residues. With 5 bases removed from V and 10 bases from J, the gap between germline ends came to 18 bases. Germline-derived CDR1 and CDR2 are SEHNR and FQNEAQ (reference sequence). CDR3 sequence (DNA): TGTGCCAGCAGCGCTGGACTGCGGAGCGGCTCACCCCTCCACTTT. This gives the protein CASSAGLRSGSPLHF.

The chain couples TRBV5-1 to TRBJ2-2; tentatively, D is TRBD1 (5 bases). V was pared by 3 bases and J by 3 bases, with 12 bases between. Germline values: CDR1 SGHRS, CDR2 YFSETQ. The CDR3 spans 15 residues. The CDR3 spells CASSSSRVDTGELFF. The CDR3 region has the DNA TGCGCCAGCAGCTCTTCCAGGGTGGACACCGGGGAGCTGTTTTTT.

The chain combines TRBV10-2 with TRBJ1-1, with D maybe TRBD1 (5 bases). This CDR3 is built from 13 residues. V was clipped by 5 bases and J by 5 bases, with 12 bases between them. Looked up from germline, CDR1 is WSHSY and CDR2 is SAAADI. The CDR3 reads CASSLDTLTEAFF. DNA of the CDR3: TGCGCCAGCAGTCTGGACACCCTAACTGAAGCTTTCTTT.